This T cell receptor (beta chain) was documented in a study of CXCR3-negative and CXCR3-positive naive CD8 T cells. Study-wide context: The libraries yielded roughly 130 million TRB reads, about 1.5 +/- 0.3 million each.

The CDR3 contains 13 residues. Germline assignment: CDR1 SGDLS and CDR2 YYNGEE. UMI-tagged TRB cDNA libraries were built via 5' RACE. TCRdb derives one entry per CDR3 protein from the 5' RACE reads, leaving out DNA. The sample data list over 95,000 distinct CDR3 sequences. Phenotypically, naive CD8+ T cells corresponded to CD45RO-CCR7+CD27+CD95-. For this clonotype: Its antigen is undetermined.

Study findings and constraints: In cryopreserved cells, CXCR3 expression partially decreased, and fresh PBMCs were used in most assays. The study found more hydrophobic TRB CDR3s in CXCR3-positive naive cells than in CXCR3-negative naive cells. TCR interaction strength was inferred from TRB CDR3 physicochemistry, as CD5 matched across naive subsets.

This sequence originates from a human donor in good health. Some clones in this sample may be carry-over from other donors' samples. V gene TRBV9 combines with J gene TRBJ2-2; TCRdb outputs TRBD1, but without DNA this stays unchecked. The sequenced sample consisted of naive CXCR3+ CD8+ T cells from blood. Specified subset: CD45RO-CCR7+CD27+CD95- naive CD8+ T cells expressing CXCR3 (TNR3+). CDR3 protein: CASSPQQGGELFF.